Reported below is one T cell receptor beta chain. The target of this receptor is not known. Base qualities were left out, and no much larger clone turns up one base away. In total, more than 500 healthy bone marrow donors made up the cohort. At the time of sampling, all cohort members were nominally healthy, though unrecorded immune exposures were likely present. The donor was CMV seronegative and was included in the group of several hundred seronegative cohort members. Every donor gave a peripheral blood sample, and the peripheral blood mononuclear cells from that sample were used for TCR beta sequencing. Genomic DNA extraction from the blood cell samples was performed with the Qiagen DNeasy Blood Extraction Kit. This sample is drawn from a study of cytomegalovirus exposure and HLA in healthy donors (dated by TCRdb to the late 2010s). Study-level background: According to an earlier analysis of 587 of the donors, about 179 million T cells yielded 117 million unique TCR beta sequences and about 280 Gb of sequence data. The aim of the study was to test whether cataloging public T cell receptors could identify signatures of past pathogen exposure. The later analysis used no new phenotypic data to find candidate immune exposures, relying instead on TCR beta sequences and their occurrence across donors. HLA typing included class I and class II loci at four-digit resolution. About five DR-DQ haplotypes were handled as single units for association and clustering because linkage in the cohort was strong. The study combined high-throughput TCR immunosequencing, statistical association of individual TCRs with disease status, and machine learning to predict cytomegalovirus infection status. The genetic ancestry cluster associated with self-reported Caucasian donors included 81% of the roughly 390 genotyped donors. Genome-wide SNP genotypes for about 65% of the 666 donors were used in a later genetic analysis, which treated that subset as a discovery cohort. In a later analysis, previously published TCR beta repertoires from several hundred donors were re-analyzed and high-resolution HLA genotyping was added so that TCR occurrence patterns could be studied. Every repertoire in the discovery cohort had been generated on one and the same sequencing platform. Among almost 400 genotyped donors of the cohort, an average of around 240,000 unique TCR beta nucleotide sequences were sequenced per donor, roughly 20% of them non-productive. The T cell repertoires of 666 subjects were profiled by immunosequencing and related to cytomegalovirus serostatus. The number of donors typed differed by locus, with about 629-630 for A, B, C, DRB1 and DQB1, 522 for DQA1, 606 for DPA1, and some 450 for DPB1. Donor age, sex, ethnicity and CMV serostatus were collected together with the repertoire data. An early release that covered several hundred HLA-typed donors contained about 300 gigabases of sequencing data and tens of millions of unique TCR sequences. An earlier analysis of 587 of the donors applied high-throughput TCR beta sequencing to assess whether each TCR beta V gene segment acted as functional or pseudogenic. Besides the first cohort of approximately 710 subjects, a separate validation cohort made up of roughly 120 different subjects was used.

Library preparation was by the immunoSEQ multiplex PCR assay. The multiplex PCR relied on a mix of 60 forward primers for TCR Vbeta segments and 13 reverse primers for TCR Jbeta segments. The CDR3 region of rearranged TCR beta genes was amplified from genomic DNA by a multiplex PCR assay. Amplified TCR beta libraries were sequenced as 87-base-pair reads on the Illumina HiSeq System. On the study's bioinformatics: A later analysis tallied roughly 80 million unique TCR beta chains across the 666 repertoires, and 10 million to 11 million of those chains were shared by two or more donors. A nearest-neighbor algorithm error-corrected the raw reads and collapsed the reads into unique sequences, merging closely related sequences to remove PCR and sequencing errors. Alignment of CDR3 sequences to IMGT reference sequences was used to assign V, D and J gene segments. For a sequence to be retained, a match of at least six nucleotides was required to both a V gene segment and a J gene segment. A rearrangement was called productive if the CDR3 had no stop codons and remained in frame with V and J, and every other rearrangement was called non-productive. Following IMGT convention, CDR3 was defined as the stretch from the second conserved V-encoded cysteine to the conserved J-encoded phenylalanine. In an earlier analysis of more than 550 of the donors, sequences lacking an unambiguous match to a single V gene segment were excluded. An earlier analysis of some 500 of the donors classified V segments as functional when productive rearrangements were above 56.7% and as segregating when the standard deviation between donors was above 5%. A statistical classification framework was built for diagnosing cytomegalovirus status from the catalog of TCR beta chain sequences. In a later analysis, TCR nucleotide sequences were compared against IMGT/GENE-DB human TR gene sequences so that V and J genes could be assigned. Using the TCRdist pipeline, a later analysis assigned CDR3 sequences along with most-parsimonious VDJ recombination scenarios. In a later analysis, each TCR beta chain was defined by its CDR3 amino acid sequence together with its V-gene family, and reads lacking a unique V-gene family were excluded. As a way to deal with suspected cross-contamination and a sequencing artifact, a later analysis dropped over 550 nucleotide sequences that were highly shared and had low generation probability. In a later analysis, a clonal expansion index for each public chain was calculated from normalized within-repertoire ranks of inferred template counts. In a later analysis, generation probabilities were computed with a VDJ recombination model fitted to out-of-frame rearrangements, and the resulting probabilities were checked against IGoR. In a later analysis, TCR-TCR, TCR-HLA and TCR-CMV co-occurrence was scored with hypergeometric tests, and a repertoire-size bias correction was applied to TCR pairs. False discovery rates were estimated in a later analysis by permuting HLA or CMV assignments 20 times. In a later analysis, co-occurring TCRs were grouped with DBSCAN, and TCRdist sequence similarity was added when clustering was performed within HLA-allele-positive subsets. For co-occurrence clustering, repertoires with fewer than 30,000 or more than 120,000 public chains were excluded, along with several repertoires with anomalous nucleotide sharing. TCRdb took this table from immuneACCESS and kept in-frame rearrangements with V and J called. Such tables lack part of the clones; where checked against another copy, unresolved V genes explain under half of the gap, and the rest is unexplained. D and trimming come from the DNA, and the V and J calls and clone size come from that table. The sample contains approximately 96,000 clones, around 72% of them found a single time. The top ten clonotypes cover under 2% of the sample.

Overall study results and their limits: In the study, 164 TCR beta chains were listed as associated with cytomegalovirus. A later analysis found that HLA-associated TCR beta chains were more clonally expanded and had lower generation probabilities than equally common non-associated chains. Linkage disequilibrium might explain the correlated functional status among segregating V segments, but an unknown experimental factor could not be ruled out. In a later genetic analysis, fewer N-insertions in productive TCRs were reported among donors in an Asian-associated ancestry cluster than the roughly 700-donor mean. The classifier was reported to diagnose cytomegalovirus status with high specificity and sensitivity in both the original cohort and the validation cohort. Presence/absence analyses assumed roughly uniform sequencing depth across donors, an assumption that may not hold. At a false discovery rate of 0.05, a later analysis linked around 15,000 TCR beta sequences to specific HLA alleles. In a later analysis, TCR association rates were found to vary across HLA loci, with the most associated TCRs seen for DRB1 alleles and the fewest for HLA-C alleles. Because counts were too low, roughly 17 rarely observed V segments, including chromosome 9 orphons, were left out of the earlier analysis of 500 to 650 of the donors. Immune exposure information for the cohort was limited to CMV serostatus. It was suggested by the authors that the approach could potentially be generalized to other disease states and immunological phenotypes. Because the 87-base-pair reads could not distinguish some IMGT-functional V segments, including TRBV6-2 and TRBV6-3, those segments were excluded. In a later analysis, several top co-occurrence clusters were reported to appear linked to parvovirus B19, influenza, CMV and Epstein-Barr virus. A few of the identified cytomegalovirus-associated TCR beta chains were confirmed in vitro to be specific for cytomegalovirus antigens. While some public TCRs were present in many individuals, most TCR sequences turned up only very rarely across donors. An earlier analysis of around 540 of the donors showed that most TCR beta V segments appeared in productive rearrangements either about 87% or about 30% of the time, which broadly matched IMGT annotations. The cohort was sequenced for TCR beta chains only, and without alpha or paired-chain data the features that could be detected were limited. Because HLA typing was unavailable for some donors at each locus, only the typed subset was used in association tests. Most CMV-associated TCR beta chains appeared to be HLA-restricted in a later analysis, and the HLA associations seemed to be driven largely by CMV exposure. In a later genetic analysis, a missense DCLRE1C variant was associated with V-gene and J-gene trimming of TCR beta chains, and the association was replicated in an independent cohort. The sequencing pipeline was judged likely to have produced a cluster of highly shared sequence variants as a technical artifact. A further reported finding was that TCR beta sequences accurately predicted the HLA-A and HLA-B alleles for most subjects in the first cohort. Strong co-occurrence of HLA alleles, especially DR and DQ, made assigning TCR associations to individual alleles difficult.

The V end loses 0 bases and the J end loses 2 bases, and a stretch of 8 bases separates them. The germline V gene encodes CDR1 SGDLS and CDR2 YYNGEE. There are 14 amino acids in the CDR3, from cysteine to phenylalanine inclusive. The entry retains the CDR3 DNA only, 42 bases that are in frame from base 1. The sequence came from a male donor in good health and CMV-seronegative. The rearrangement combines TRBV9 with TRBJ1-2, with TRBD1 as a weak D call on 6 bases. Specimen: PBMCs. Read as DNA, the sequence is TGTGCCAGCAGCGTAGAAGGACAGAACTATGGCTACACCTTC. It encodes CASSVEGQNYGYTF.